The rows below give T cell receptor beta chains drawn from one sample of a study of blood T cell repertoires in COVID-19. This table comes from immunoSEQ multiplex PCR, and its TCRdb copy is limited to in-frame clones, with some not included. The sample includes 300,000 to 400,000 clones, 70% to 90% of them seen just once. Sample: PBMCs or T cells enriched from blood (not recorded which). The origin of the receptors is a woman in her 30s with acute COVID-19. The CDR3 runs from the conserved cysteine through the conserved F or W. D genes are given only for firm matches. A clone size is listed for some rows: how often the clone was seen (once, few, many), or a class if it is expanded.

.,TRBJ2-5,.,TRBV27,CASRSTQETQYF,TGTGCCAGCAGATCAACTCAAGAGACCCAGTACTTC
once,TRBJ1-2,.,TRBV5-6,CASSDDRTVSYGYTF,TGTGCCAGCAGCGACGACAGGACCGTTTCCTATGGCTACACCTTC
few,TRBJ2-2,.,TRBV14,CASSQDRVYTGELFF,TGTGCCAGCAGCCAAGACCGGGTATACACCGGGGAGCTGTTTTTT
.,TRBJ2-5,.,TRBV9,CASSVGGGLQETQYF,TGTGCCAGCAGCGTAGGTGGAGGGCTCCAAGAGACCCAGTACTTC
.,TRBJ2-7,TRBD1,TRBV3-1/TRBV3-2,CASSSQGPPYEQYF,TGTGCCAGCAGCTCACAGGGGCCTCCCTACGAGCAGTACTTC
.,TRBJ2-3,.,TRBV24-1,CATSESRYSTDTQYF,TGTGCCACCAGTGAAAGTAGATACAGCACAGATACGCAGTATTTT
.,TRBJ1-2,TRBD1,TRBV29-1,CSVQGDSTNYGYTF,TGCAGCGTCCAGGGGGACAGCACTAACTATGGCTACACCTTC
.,TRBJ2-3,TRBD2,TRBV10-2,CASSEGSGVDTQYF,TGCGCCAGCAGTGAGGGTAGCGGGGTGGATACGCAGTATTTT
.,TRBJ1-6,TRBD1,TRBV5-1,CASSVGTGGMSPLHF,TGCGCCAGCAGCGTCGGGACAGGAGGAATGTCACCCCTCCACTTT
.,TRBJ1-2,.,TRBV12-5,CASGLVPGPNYGYTF,TGTGCTAGTGGTTTGGTACCTGGGCCAAACTATGGCTACACCTTC
.,TRBJ1-5,.,TRBV7-9,CATSAGAHSNQPQHF,TGTGCCACCTCGGCAGGGGCCCATAGCAATCAGCCCCAGCATTTT
.,TRBJ1-2,.,TRBV5-6,CASSFGQPNYGYTF,TGTGCCAGCAGCTTTGGGCAGCCTAACTATGGCTACACCTTC
.,TRBJ1-6,.,TRBV9,CASSSGRGLYPLHF,TGTGCCAGCAGCTCCGGACGAGGGTTGTATCCCCTCCACTTT
.,TRBJ1-6,.,TRBV4-1,CASSQVPEYNSPLHF,TGCGCCAGCAGCCAAGTGCCTGAGTATAATTCACCCCTCCACTTT
.,TRBJ2-7,.,TRBV29-1,CSVVRHSPYEQYF,TGCAGCGTTGTCCGACATTCTCCCTACGAGCAGTACTTC
.,TRBJ2-7,TRBD1,TRBV7-9,CASSTRQGLNEQYF,TGTGCCAGCAGCACTCGACAGGGGTTGAACGAGCAGTACTTC
.,TRBJ1-1,.,TRBV30,CAWSQGLRDEAFF,TGTGCCTGGAGCCAGGGATTGCGCGACGAGGCTTTCTTT
.,TRBJ1-3,.,TRBV19,CASSIAWQSSGNTIYF,TGTGCCAGTAGTATAGCGTGGCAGTCCTCTGGAAACACCATATATTTT
.,TRBJ1-2,TRBD1,TRBV5-1,CASSPGTGVGYTF,TGCGCCAGCAGCCCAGGGACAGGGGTCGGCTACACCTTC
.,TRBJ2-2,.,TRBV29-1,CSVRGGQGELFF,TGCAGCGTGCGCGGGGGCCAGGGGGAGCTGTTTTTT
.,TRBJ2-1,.,TRBV2,CASTDRWSDQRFF,TGTGCCAGCACCGACAGGTGGAGTGATCAGCGGTTCTTC
few,TRBJ1-2,TRBD1,TRBV3-1/TRBV3-2,CASSHRGQGFRGYTF,TGTGCCAGCAGCCATCGGGGACAGGGGTTCCGTGGCTACACCTTC
.,TRBJ2-7,.,TRBV29-1,CSVEESYEQYF,TGCAGCGTTGAGGAGTCATACGAGCAGTACTTC
.,TRBJ2-1,.,TRBV3-1/TRBV3-2,CASTGGRGAYNEQFF,TGTGCCAGCACCGGTGGCAGGGGGGCTTACAATGAGCAGTTCTTC
.,TRBJ2-1,TRBD2,TRBV29-1,CSVGERGVGNEQFF,TGCAGCGTTGGCGAGCGGGGGGTGGGGAATGAGCAGTTCTTC
.,TRBJ2-7,TRBD1,TRBV6-5,CASSYGTAVSYEQYF,TGTGCCAGCAGTTACGGGACAGCCGTAAGCTACGAGCAGTACTTC
.,TRBJ1-5,TRBD1,TRBV6-5,CATYSRTGVGQPQHF,TGTGCCACCTATTCCAGGACAGGGGTCGGTCAGCCCCAGCATTTT
.,TRBJ1-3,TRBD1,TRBV5-1,CATLPGQGFLLSGNTIYF,TGCGCCACACTGCCGGGACAGGGCTTCCTACTCTCTGGAAACACCATATATTTT
.,TRBJ2-4,.,TRBV18,CASSPGGLNIQYF,TGTGCCAGCTCACCAGGGGGCTTAAACATTCAGTACTTC
.,TRBJ2-4,.,TRBV7-8,CASSLLTTENIQYF,TGTGCCAGCAGCTTACTCACTACCGAAAACATTCAGTACTTC
.,TRBJ2-5,TRBD1,TRBV7-2,CASSTRQGILETQYF,TGTGCCAGCAGCACCCGACAGGGGATCTTGGAGACCCAGTACTTC
.,TRBJ1-2,TRBD1,TRBV27,CASSLTGGWRYGYTF,TGTGCCAGCAGTTTAACAGGGGGCTGGCGGTATGGCTACACCTTC
many,TRBJ1-5,.,TRBV3-1/TRBV3-2,CASSPGHFSNQPQHF,TGTGCCAGCAGCCCGGGACACTTCAGCAATCAGCCCCAGCATTTT
.,TRBJ2-7,TRBD1,TRBV19,CASSIGQGLSYEQYF,TGTGCCAGTAGTATAGGACAGGGGCTCTCCTACGAGCAGTACTTC
.,TRBJ1-2,.,TRBV29-1,CSVDFGYGYTF,TGCAGCGTTGATTTCGGCTATGGCTACACCTTC
.,TRBJ1-2,.,TRBV25-1,CASSERGWTYGYTF,TGTGCCAGCAGTGAACGGGGGTGGACCTATGGCTACACCTTC
.,TRBJ2-3,TRBD2,TRBV20-1,CSASIIRAVPSGGTQYF,TGCAGTGCTAGTATTATACGGGCTGTCCCCTCGGGGGGTACGCAGTATTTT
once,TRBJ1-2,.,TRBV6-1,CASSEVALGQSTNYGYTF,TGTGCCAGCAGTGAAGTGGCCCTGGGGCAGTCGACTAACTATGGCTACACCTTC
.,TRBJ2-7,TRBD1,TRBV18,CASHRGDRSYEQYF,TGTGCCAGCCATCGAGGGGACAGGTCCTACGAGCAGTACTTC
.,TRBJ1-1,.,TRBV12-3/TRBV12-4,CASSLMQGEAFF,TGTGCCAGCAGTTTAATGCAGGGTGAAGCTTTCTTT